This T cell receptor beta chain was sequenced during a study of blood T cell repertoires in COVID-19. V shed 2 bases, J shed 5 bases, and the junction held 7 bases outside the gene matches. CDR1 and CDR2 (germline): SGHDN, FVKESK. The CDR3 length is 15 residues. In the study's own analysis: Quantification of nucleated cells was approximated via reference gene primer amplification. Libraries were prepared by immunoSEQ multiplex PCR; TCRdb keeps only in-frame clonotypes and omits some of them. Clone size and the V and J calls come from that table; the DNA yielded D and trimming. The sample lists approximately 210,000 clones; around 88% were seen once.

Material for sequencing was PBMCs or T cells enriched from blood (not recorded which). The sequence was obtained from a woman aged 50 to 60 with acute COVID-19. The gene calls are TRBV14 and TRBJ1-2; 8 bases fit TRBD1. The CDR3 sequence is CASSQRQGSLYGYTF. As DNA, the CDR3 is TGTGCCAGCAGCCAAAGACAGGGGTCTCTTTATGGCTACACCTTC.